These T cell receptor beta chains were read from a single sample in a study of tissue T cells after allogeneic stem cell transplantation. Sequenced by immunoSEQ multiplex PCR; TCRdb stores in-frame clones only, minus some. The sample records thousands of clones, roughly two thirds being singletons. The sample in question was tissue from the colon, obtained at autopsy. The receptors derive from a female donor older than 55 with lung cancer. The CDR3 runs from the conserved cysteine through the conserved F or W. The order of the fields is D gene, clone size, V gene, J gene, CDR3 DNA, CDR3 protein. The D gene is left open where the match is weak. Not all rows give a size; the values are once, few, many and, for expanded clones, a class.

>TRBD2|NA|TRBV6-5|TRBJ2-7
TGTGCCAGAGAGACCGGGGGGTACGAGCAGTACTTC
CARETGGYEQYF
>NA|NA|TRBV7-2|TRBJ1-1
TGTGCCAGCAGGACCGGGACCAGGGGCACTGAAGCTTTCTTT
CASRTGTRGTEAFF
>NA|NA|TRBV9|TRBJ1-2
TGTGCCAGCAGCGTAGGGGTCGGGGGCTACACCTTC
CASSVGVGGYTF
>NA|NA|TRBV12-5|TRBJ2-3
TGTGCTAGTGGCAGAAACACAGATACGCAGTATTTT
CASGRNTDTQYF
>NA|NA|TRBV6-5|TRBJ1-5
TGTGCCAGCAGTCCCCAGACCCAGGGGAGTCAGCCCCAGCATTTT
CASSPQTQGSQPQHF
>NA|NA|TRBV6-5|TRBJ1-2
TGTGCCAGCAGTTACTCCATAGACTTGGATGGCTACACCTTC
CASSYSIDLDGYTF
>TRBD2|few|TRBV20-1|TRBJ2-7
TGCAGTGCTAGTTCCGGGAGGCCGGCAATTGTGCAGTACTTC
CSASSGRPAIVQYF
>NA|NA|TRBV7-2|TRBJ2-5
TGTGCCAGCAGCTTAGTCGGGCAGGCAACGAACCAAGAGACCCAGTACTTC
CASSLVGQATNQETQYF
>NA|NA|TRBV5-6|TRBJ2-2
TGTGCCAGCAGCTTGCTAGGACAGGGAGGGGGCACCGGGGAGCTGTTTTTT
CASSLLGQGGGTGELFF
>NA|NA|TRBV4-1|TRBJ2-1
TGCGCCAGCAGCCAAGAAGGGGCAGGGGCCTACAATGAGCAGTTCTTC
CASSQEGAGAYNEQFF
>TRBD2|medium-sized|TRBV30|TRBJ2-2
TGTGCCTCCCCTAACCCTAGCGGTACCACCGGGGAGCTGTTTTTT
CASPNPSGTTGELFF
>TRBD2|once|TRBV6-5|TRBJ2-7
TGTGCCAGCAGTTCGTCCGGGACTAGCTACGAGCAGTACTTC
CASSSSGTSYEQYF
>NA|few|TRBV5-1|TRBJ1-1
TGCGCCAGCAGCTCCGAGGACACTGAAGCTTTCTTT
CASSSEDTEAFF
>NA|once|TRBV2|TRBJ2-3
TGTGCCACCGAAGGGATTAGCACAGATACGCAGTATTTT
CATEGISTDTQYF
>NA|NA|TRBV7-2|TRBJ2-5
TGTGCCAGCAGCTTAGGGCGGGGAGGAGAGACCCAGTACTTC
CASSLGRGGETQYF
>TRBD2|few|TRBV7-3|TRBJ2-1
TGTGCCAGCAGCCTTACTAGCGGGAGGAGCAATGAGCAGTTCTTC
CASSLTSGRSNEQFF